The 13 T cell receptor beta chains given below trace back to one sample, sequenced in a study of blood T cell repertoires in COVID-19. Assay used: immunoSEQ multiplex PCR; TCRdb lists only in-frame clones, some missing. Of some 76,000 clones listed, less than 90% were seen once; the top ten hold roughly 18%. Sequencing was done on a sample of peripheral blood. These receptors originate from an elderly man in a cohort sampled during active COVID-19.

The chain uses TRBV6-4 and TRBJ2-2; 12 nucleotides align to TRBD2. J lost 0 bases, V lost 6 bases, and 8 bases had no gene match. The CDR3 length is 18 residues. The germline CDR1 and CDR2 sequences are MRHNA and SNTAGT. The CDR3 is CASRPLAGGPPNTGELFF. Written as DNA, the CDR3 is TGTGCCAGCAGGCCTCTAGCGGGGGGGCCTCCGAACACCGGGGAGCTGTTTTTT.

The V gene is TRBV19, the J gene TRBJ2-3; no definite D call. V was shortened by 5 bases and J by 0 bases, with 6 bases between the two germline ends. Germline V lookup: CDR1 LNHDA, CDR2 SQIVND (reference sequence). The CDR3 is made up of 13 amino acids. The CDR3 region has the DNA TGTGCCAGTAGTTATGTGAGCACAGATACGCAGTATTTT. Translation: CASSYVSTDTQYF. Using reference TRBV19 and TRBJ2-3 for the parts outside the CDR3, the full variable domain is DGGITQSPKYLFRKEGQNVTLSCEQNLNHDAMYWYRQDPGQGLRLIYYSQIVNDFQKGDIAEGYSVSREKKESFPLTVTSAQKNPTAFYLCASSYVSTDTQYFGPGTRLTVL.

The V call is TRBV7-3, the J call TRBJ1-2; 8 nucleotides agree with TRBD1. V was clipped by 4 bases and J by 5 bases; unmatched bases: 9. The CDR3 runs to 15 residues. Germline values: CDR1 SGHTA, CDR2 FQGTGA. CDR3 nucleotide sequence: TGTGCCAGCAGCTATACTGGGACAGGAGAATATGGCTACACCTTC. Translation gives CASSYTGTGEYGYTF. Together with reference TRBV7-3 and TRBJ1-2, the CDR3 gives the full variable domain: GAGVSQTPSNKVTEKGKYVELRCDPISGHTALYWYRQSLGQGPEFLIYFQGTGAADDSGLPNDRFFAVRPEGSVSTLKIQRTERGDSAVYLCASSYTGTGEYGYTFGSGTRLTVV.

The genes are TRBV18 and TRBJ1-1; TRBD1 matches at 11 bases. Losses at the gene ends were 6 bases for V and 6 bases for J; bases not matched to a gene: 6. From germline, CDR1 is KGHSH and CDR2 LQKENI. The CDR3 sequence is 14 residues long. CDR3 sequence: CASSGTGGRAEAFF. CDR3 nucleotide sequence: TGTGCCAGCTCGGGGACAGGGGGACGCGCTGAAGCTTTCTTT.

CDR3 nucleotides: TGCGCCAGCAGCGAGCGGACAGGGGATTGGCACACTGAAGCTTTCTTT. Amino acid sequence: CASSERTGDWHTEAFF. The V gene is TRBV5-1, the J gene TRBJ1-1, with TRBD1 matching 9 bases. Unmatched junction bases numbered 10, after V lost 4 bases and J lost 3 bases. CDR3 length: 16 residues. Germline loops: CDR1 SGHRS, CDR2 YFSETQ.

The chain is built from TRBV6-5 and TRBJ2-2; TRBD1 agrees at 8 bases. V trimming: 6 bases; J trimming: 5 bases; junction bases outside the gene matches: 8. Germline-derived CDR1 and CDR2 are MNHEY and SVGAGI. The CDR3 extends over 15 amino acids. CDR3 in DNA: TGTGCCAGCAGACAGAACAGGGGGTATACCGGGGAGCTGTTTTTT. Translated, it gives CASRQNRGYTGELFF.

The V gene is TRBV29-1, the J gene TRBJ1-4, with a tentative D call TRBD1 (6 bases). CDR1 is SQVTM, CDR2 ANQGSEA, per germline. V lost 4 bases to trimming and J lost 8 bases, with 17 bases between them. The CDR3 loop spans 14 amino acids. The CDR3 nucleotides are TGCAGCGTTGTGGGGGCAGGGGTCGACGAAAAACTGTTTTTT. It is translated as CSVVGAGVDEKLFF.

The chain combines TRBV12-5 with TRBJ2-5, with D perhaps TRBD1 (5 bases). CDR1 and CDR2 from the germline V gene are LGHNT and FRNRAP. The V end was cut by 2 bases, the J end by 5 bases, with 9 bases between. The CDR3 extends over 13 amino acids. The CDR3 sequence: CASGLWGRETQYF. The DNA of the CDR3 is TGTGCTAGTGGTTTGTGGGGCCGGGAGACCCAGTACTTC.

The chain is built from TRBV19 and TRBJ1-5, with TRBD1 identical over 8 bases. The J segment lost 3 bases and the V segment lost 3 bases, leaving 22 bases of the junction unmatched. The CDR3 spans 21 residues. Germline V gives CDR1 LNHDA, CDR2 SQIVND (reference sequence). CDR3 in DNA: TGTGCCAGTAGTATTATCACGACAGGGGATCTCCACGGGATGTACAATCAGCCCCAGCATTTT. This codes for CASSIITTGDLHGMYNQPQHF.

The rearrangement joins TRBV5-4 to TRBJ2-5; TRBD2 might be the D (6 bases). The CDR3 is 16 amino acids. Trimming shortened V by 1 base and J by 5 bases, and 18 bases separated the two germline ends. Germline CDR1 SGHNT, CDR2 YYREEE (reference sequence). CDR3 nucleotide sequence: TGTGCCAGCAGCTTGTCTCGTCGGAGAAGCGGGGAGACCCAGTACTTC. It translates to CASSLSRRRSGETQYF.

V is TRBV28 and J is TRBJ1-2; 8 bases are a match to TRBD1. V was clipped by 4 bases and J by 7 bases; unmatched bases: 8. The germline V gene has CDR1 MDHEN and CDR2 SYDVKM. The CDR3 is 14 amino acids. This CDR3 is CASSSSQGGIGYTF. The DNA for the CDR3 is TGTGCCAGCAGTTCTTCACAGGGGGGAATTGGCTACACCTTC.

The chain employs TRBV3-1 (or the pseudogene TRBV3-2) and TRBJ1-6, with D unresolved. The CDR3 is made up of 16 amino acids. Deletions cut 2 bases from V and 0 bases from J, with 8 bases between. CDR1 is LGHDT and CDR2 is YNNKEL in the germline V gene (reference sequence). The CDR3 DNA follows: TGTGCCAGCAGCCAACTGTGGAGCTCCTATAATTCACCCCTCCACTTT. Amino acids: CASSQLWSSYNSPLHF.

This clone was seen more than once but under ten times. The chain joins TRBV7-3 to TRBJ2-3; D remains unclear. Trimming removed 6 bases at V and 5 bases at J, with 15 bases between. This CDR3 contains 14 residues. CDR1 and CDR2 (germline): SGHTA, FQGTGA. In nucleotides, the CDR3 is TGTGCCAGCAGTCCTGACTTCCCCGGAGATACGCAGTATTTT. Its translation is CASSPDFPGDTQYF.